This paragraph covers one TCR beta chain sequence. No antigen is known for it. This sample stems from a study of PD-1 blockade in classical Hodgkin lymphoma. Findings of the study overall: Newly diagnosed patients reportedly had lower baseline TCR diversity than healthy donors. Repertoire difference causes, possibly disease activity or prior therapy, remain undefined.

Time point specified: newly diagnosed, previously untreated cHL patient sample. CD4+ T cells were purified from thawed PBMCs by negative selection. Newly diagnosed, untreated classical Hodgkin lymphoma PBMCs provided comparison. Trimming left V 0 bases short and J 4 bases short, with 6 bases between. The CDR3 sequence is 12 residues long. Germline assignment: CDR1 GTSNPN and CDR2 SVGIG (reference sequence). Repertoires were generated with immunoSEQ multiplex PCR, while TCRdb's copy carries only in-frame clones and drops some. The sample shows roughly 23,000 clones, 85% to 95% of them seen only once. Specimen: CD4+ T cells from blood. The gene calls are TRBV30 and TRBJ2-5, with no clear D. This clonotype originated in a human donor with classical Hodgkin lymphoma. The CDR3 nucleotides are TGTGCCTGGAGTGTTGTCAGAGAGACCCAGTACTTC. The encoded protein is CAWSVVRETQYF.